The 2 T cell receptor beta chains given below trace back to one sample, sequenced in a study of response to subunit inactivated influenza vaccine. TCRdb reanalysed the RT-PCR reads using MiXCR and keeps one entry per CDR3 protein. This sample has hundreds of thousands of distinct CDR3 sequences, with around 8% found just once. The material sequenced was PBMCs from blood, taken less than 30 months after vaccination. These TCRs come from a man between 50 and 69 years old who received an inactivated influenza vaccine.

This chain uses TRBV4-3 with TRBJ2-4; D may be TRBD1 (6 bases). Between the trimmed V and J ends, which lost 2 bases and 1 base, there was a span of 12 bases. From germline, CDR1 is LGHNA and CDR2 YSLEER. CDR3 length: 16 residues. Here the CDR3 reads CASSQQGSGAKNIQYF. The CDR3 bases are TGCGCCAGCAGCCAACAGGGGTCAGGGGCCAAAAACATTCAGTACTTC.

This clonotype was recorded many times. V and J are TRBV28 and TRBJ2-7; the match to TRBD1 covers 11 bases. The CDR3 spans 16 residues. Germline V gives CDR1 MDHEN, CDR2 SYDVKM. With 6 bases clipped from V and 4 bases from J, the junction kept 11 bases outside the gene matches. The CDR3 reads CASSFPSGTGGYEQYF. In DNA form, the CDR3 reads TGTGCCAGCAGCTTCCCATCGGGGACAGGGGGTTACGAGCAGTACTTC.